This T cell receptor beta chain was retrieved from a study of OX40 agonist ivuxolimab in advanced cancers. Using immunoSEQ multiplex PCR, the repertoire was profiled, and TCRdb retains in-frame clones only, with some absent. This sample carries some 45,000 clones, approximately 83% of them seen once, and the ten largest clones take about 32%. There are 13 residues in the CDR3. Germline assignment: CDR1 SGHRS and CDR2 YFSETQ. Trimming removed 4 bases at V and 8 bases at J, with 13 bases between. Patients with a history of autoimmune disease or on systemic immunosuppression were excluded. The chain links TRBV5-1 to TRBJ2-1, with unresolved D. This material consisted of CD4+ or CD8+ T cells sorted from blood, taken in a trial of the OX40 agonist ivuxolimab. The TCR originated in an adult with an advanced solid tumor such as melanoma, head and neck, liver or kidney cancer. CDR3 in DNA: TGCGCCAGCAGCCAAGTCCGAGGAGATGAGCAGTTCTTC. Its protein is CASSQVRGDEQFF.